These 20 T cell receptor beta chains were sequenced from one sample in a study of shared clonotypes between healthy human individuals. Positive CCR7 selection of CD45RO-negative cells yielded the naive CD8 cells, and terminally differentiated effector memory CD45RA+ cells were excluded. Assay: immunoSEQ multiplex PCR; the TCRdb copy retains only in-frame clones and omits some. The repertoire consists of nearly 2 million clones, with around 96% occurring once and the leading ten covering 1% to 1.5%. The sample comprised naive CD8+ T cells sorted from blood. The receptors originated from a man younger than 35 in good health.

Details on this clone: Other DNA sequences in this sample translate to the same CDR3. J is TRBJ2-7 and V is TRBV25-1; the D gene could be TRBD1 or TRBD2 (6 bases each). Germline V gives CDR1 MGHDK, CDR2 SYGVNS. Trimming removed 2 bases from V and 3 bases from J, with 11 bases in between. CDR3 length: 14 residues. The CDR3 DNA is TGTGCCAGCAGTGAAGTAGGAGGGGGCTACGAGCAGTACTTC. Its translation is CASSEVGGGYEQYF.

The CDR3: CASGGPTYEQYF. The CDR3 region has the DNA TGTGCCAGCGGGGGGCCAACATACGAGCAGTACTTC. The chain recombines TRBV2 with TRBJ2-7; D tentatively reads TRBD1 or TRBD2 (6 bases each). Trimming stripped 8 bases from V and 4 bases from J, with 12 bases between. CDR1 and CDR2 from the germline V gene are SNHLY and FYNNEI. The CDR3 totals 12 residues.

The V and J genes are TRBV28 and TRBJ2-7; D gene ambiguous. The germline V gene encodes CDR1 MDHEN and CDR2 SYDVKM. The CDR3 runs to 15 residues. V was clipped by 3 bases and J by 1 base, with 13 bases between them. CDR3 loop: CASSLVVSASYEQYF. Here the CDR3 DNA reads TGTGCCAGCAGTTTGGTAGTCTCGGCTTCCTACGAGCAGTACTTC.

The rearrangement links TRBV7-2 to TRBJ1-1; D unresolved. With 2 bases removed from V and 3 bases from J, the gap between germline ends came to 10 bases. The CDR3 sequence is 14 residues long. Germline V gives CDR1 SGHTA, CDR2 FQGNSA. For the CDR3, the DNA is TGTGCCAGCAGCTTATTCGTGCGGTACACTGAAGCTTTCTTT. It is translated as CASSLFVRYTEAFF.

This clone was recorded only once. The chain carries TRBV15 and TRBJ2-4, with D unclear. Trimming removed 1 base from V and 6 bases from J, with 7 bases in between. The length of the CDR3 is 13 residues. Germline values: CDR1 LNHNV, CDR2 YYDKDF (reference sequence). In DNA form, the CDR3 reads TGTGCCACCAGCAGAGTGTTTGGAAACATTCAGTACTTC. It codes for CATSRVFGNIQYF.

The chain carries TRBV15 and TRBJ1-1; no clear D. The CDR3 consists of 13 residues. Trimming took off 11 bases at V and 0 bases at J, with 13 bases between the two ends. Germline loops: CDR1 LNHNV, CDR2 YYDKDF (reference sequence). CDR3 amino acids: CASAPVMNTEAFF. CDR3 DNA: TGTGCCTCGGCTCCGGTGATGAACACTGAAGCTTTCTTT. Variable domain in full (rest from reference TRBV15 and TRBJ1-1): DAMVIQNPRYQVTQFGKPVTLSCSQTLNHNVMYWYQQKSSQAPKLLFHYYDKDFNNEADTPDNFQSRRPNTSFCFLDIRSPGLGDTAMYLCASAPVMNTEAFFGQGTRLTVV.

CDR3 sequence (DNA): TGCAGTGCTAGAAAGGGTGAAGGCTACACCTTC. Translating gives CSARKGEGYTF. The chain has TRBV20-1 and TRBJ1-2; D gene unclear. The CDR3 is 11 residues long. Per the germline V gene, CDR1 is DFQATT and CDR2 is SNEGSKA (reference sequence). Trimming shortened V by 2 bases and J by 8 bases, and 9 bases separated the two germline ends.

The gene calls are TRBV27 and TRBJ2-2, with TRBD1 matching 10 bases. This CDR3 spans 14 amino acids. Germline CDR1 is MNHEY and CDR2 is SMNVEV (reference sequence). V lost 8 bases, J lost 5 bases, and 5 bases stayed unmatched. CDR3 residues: CASQPGQGTGELFF. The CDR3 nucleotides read TGTGCCAGCCAACCGGGACAGGGGACCGGGGAGCTGTTTTTT.

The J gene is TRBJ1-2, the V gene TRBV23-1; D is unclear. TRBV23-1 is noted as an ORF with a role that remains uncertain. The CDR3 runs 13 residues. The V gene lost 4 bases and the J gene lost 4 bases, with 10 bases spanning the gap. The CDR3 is CASSRPEGYGYTF. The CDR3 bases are TGCGCCAGCAGTCGACCCGAGGGCTATGGCTACACCTTC.

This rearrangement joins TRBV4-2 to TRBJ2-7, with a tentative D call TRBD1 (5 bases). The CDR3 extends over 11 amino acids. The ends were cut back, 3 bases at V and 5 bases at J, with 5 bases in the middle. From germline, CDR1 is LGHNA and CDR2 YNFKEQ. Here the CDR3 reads CASSQGHEQYF. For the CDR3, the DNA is TGTGCCAGCAGCCAGGGGCACGAGCAGTACTTC.

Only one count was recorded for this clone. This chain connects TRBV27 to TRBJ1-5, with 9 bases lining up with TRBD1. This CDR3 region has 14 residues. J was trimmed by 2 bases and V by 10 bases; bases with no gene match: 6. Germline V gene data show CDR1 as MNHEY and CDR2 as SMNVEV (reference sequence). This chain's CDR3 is CATQGAGRNQPQHF. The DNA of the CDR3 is TGTGCCACACAGGGGGCTGGTCGCAATCAGCCCCAGCATTTT.

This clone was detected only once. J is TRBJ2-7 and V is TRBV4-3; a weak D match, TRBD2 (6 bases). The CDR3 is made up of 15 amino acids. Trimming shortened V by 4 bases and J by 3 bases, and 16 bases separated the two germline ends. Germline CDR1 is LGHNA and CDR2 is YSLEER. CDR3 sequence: CASSPGSTGVYEQYF. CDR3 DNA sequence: TGCGCCAGCAGCCCTGGGTCGACGGGAGTCTACGAGCAGTACTTC.

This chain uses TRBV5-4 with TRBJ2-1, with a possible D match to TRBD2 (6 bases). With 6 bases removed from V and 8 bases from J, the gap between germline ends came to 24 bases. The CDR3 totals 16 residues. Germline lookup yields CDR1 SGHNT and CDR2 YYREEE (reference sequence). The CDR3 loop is CASTSSETSVVDEQFF. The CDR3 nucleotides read TGTGCCAGCACCTCCAGTGAGACTAGTGTGGTGGATGAGCAGTTCTTC.

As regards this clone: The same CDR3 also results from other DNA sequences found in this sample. Written as DNA, the CDR3 is TGTGCCAGCAGTTTAAGGACAGGGAATCAGCCCCAGCATTTT. Translated, it gives CASSLRTGNQPQHF. The chain links TRBV27 to TRBJ1-5, with 8 nucleotides matching TRBD1. V shed 2 bases, J shed 4 bases, and the junction held 1 base outside the gene matches. Germline lookup yields CDR1 MNHEY and CDR2 SMNVEV (reference sequence). The CDR3 extends over 14 amino acids.

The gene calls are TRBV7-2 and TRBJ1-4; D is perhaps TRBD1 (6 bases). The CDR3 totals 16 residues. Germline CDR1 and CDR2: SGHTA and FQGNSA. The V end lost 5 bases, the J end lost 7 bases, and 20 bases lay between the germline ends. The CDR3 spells CASSPGWGAVAEKLFF. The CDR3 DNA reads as TGTGCCAGCAGCCCCGGATGGGGGGCGGTGGCTGAAAAACTGTTTTTT.

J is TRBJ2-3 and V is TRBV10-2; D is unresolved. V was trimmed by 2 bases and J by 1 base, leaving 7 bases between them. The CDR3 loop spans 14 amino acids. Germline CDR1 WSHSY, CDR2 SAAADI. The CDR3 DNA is TGCGCCAGCAGTGAGCCTAGGGGCACAGATACGCAGTATTTT. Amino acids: CASSEPRGTDTQYF.

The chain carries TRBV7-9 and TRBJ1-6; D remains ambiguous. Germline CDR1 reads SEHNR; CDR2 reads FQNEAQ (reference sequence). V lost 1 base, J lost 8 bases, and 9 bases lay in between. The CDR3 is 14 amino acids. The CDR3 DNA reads TGTGCCAGCAGCTTAGGGGCAGGTCATTCACCCCTCCACTTT. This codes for CASSLGAGHSPLHF.

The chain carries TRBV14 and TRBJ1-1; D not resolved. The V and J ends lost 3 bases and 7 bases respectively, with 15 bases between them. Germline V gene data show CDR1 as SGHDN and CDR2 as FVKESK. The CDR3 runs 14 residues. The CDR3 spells CASSHEVSEGEAFF. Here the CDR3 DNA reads TGTGCCAGCAGCCATGAGGTCTCGGAGGGTGAAGCTTTCTTT.

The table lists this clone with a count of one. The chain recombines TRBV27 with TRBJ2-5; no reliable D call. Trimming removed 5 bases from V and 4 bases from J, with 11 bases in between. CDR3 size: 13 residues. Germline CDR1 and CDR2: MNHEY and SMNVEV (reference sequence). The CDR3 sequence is CASSIDHGETQYF. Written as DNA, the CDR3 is TGTGCCAGCAGTATTGACCACGGAGAGACCCAGTACTTC.

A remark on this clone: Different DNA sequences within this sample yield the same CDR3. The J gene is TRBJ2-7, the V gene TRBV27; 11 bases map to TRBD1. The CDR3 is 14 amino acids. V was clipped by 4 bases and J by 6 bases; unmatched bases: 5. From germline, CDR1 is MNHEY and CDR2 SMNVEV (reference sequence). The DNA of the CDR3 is TGTGCCAGCAGTTCCGGGACAGGGGGTCGCGAGCAGTACTTC. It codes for CASSSGTGGREQYF.